The 32 T cell receptor beta chains presented below share a single source sample, sequenced in a study of blood T cell repertoires in COVID-19 (dated by TCRdb to between 2020 and 2021). The library was obtained by the immunoSEQ multiplex PCR assay. TCRdb holds this immuneACCESS table with in-frame rearrangements only. Some clones are missing; in checked studies, unresolved V genes explain under half, and the rest has no known cause. The table for this sample lists fewer than 200,000 clones; roughly 89% of them were counted only once. The biggest ten clones account for approximately 0.88% of the sample. The sequencing sample was made of peripheral blood. These receptors originate from a woman aged 18-30 years who had recovered from COVID-19.

The chain is built from TRBV5-4 and TRBJ1-4; the match to TRBD1 covers 7 bases. CDR1 is SGHNT, CDR2 YYREEE, per germline (reference sequence). This CDR3 has 15 amino acids. The V segment lost 0 bases and the J segment 4 bases; nucleotides outside the gene matches: 3. This CDR3 reads CASSLGGGLNEKLFF. In DNA, the CDR3 is TGTGCCAGCAGCTTGGGAGGGGGCCTTAATGAAAAACTGTTTTTT.

The chain couples TRBV30 to TRBJ1-6; TRBD1 agrees at 9 bases. With 0 bases clipped from V and 7 bases from J, the junction kept 4 bases outside the gene matches. The CDR3 is 15 amino acids. The V gene's germline CDR1 is GTSNPN and CDR2 SVGIG (reference sequence). CDR3 coding DNA: TGTGCCTGGAGTGTAATCGGACAGGGGAATTCACCCCTCCACTTT. Protein: CAWSVIGQGNSPLHF.

J is TRBJ1-1 and V is TRBV5-6, with D hard to call. Looked up from germline, CDR1 is SGHDT and CDR2 is YYEEEE. V was clipped by 2 bases and J by 2 bases, with 7 bases between them. The CDR3 runs 13 residues. The chain's CDR3 is CASSLEGNTEAFF. CDR3 DNA sequence: TGTGCCAGCAGCTTAGAGGGTAACACTGAAGCTTTCTTT.

This clone has more than one count but fewer than ten. V usage is TRBV24-1 and J usage is TRBJ1-3; D is perhaps TRBD1 (5 bases). The CDR3 totals 19 residues. V was cut by 3 bases and J by 3 bases, with 23 bases left in between. Germline V CDR1 and CDR2: KGHDR, SFDVKD. CDR3 in amino acids: CATSDPPGGDPFVGNTIYF. DNA of the CDR3: TGTGCCACCAGTGATCCCCCCGGGGGGGACCCGTTCGTTGGAAACACCATATATTTT.

The chain recombines TRBV14 with TRBJ2-7, with 7 bases that match TRBD1. The CDR3 runs to 15 residues. The V and J ends lost 1 base and 0 bases, in that order; junction bases with no gene match: 3. CDR1 and CDR2 (germline): SGHDN, FVKESK. CDR3 in amino acids: CASSQGTGDSYEQYF. The CDR3 coding sequence is TGTGCCAGCAGCCAAGGAACAGGGGACTCCTACGAGCAGTACTTC.

The rearrangement links TRBV19 to TRBJ2-3, with 11 bases that match TRBD1. CDR1 LNHDA and CDR2 SQIVND come from the germline V gene (reference sequence). This CDR3 region has 17 residues. Trimming took 1 base from V and 5 from J; bases not matched to a gene: 8. This CDR3 reads CASSIGLGQGVVDTQYF. The CDR3 DNA sequence: TGTGCCAGTAGTATAGGTTTGGGACAGGGGGTAGTAGATACGCAGTATTTT.

The table lists this clone with a few counts. This chain joins TRBV10-3 and TRBJ1-4, with TRBD1 identical over 10 bases. CDR1 is ENHRY and CDR2 is SYGVKD in the germline V gene. The CDR3 is 16 amino acids. Trimming cost V 8 bases and J 5 bases; bases outside gene matches: 11. CDR3 coding DNA: TGTGCCATCTCGGCGGGGACAGGGGCCCGAAATGAAAAACTGTTTTTT. The encoded protein is CAISAGTGARNEKLFF.

The chain carries TRBV9 and TRBJ2-1, with D tentatively TRBD1 (6 bases). The CDR3 is 18 residues long. V lost 4 bases and J 3 bases, leaving 23 bases between the germline ends. Per the germline V gene, CDR1 is SGDLS and CDR2 is YYNGEE. CDR3: CASSHPPTGTPNYNEQFF. The CDR3 nucleotides are TGTGCCAGCAGCCATCCCCCCACCGGGACACCCAACTACAATGAGCAGTTCTTC.

The rearrangement uses TRBV5-8 and TRBJ1-1, with TRBD1 identical over 9 bases. The CDR3 covers 13 residues. Trimming at V came to 5 bases and at J to 5 bases, leaving 4 bases not matched to a gene. Germline loops: CDR1 SGHTS, CDR2 YDEGEE. The CDR3 nucleotides are TGTGCCAGCAGGGACAGGGGCAGGACTGAAGCTTTCTTT. Translation gives CASRDRGRTEAFF.

This clone was recorded once. This CDR3 is CASSVATGSGELFF. The CDR3 region has the DNA TGTGCCAGCAGCGTAGCTACGGGGTCGGGGGAGCTGTTTTTT. The rearrangement links TRBV9 to TRBJ2-2; the D gene is possibly TRBD2 (5 bases). The V gene's germline CDR1 is SGDLS and CDR2 YYNGEE. V lost 0 bases, J lost 8 bases, and 11 bases lay in between. There are 14 residues in the CDR3.

The chain recombines TRBV7-9 with TRBJ2-1; TRBD2 aligns across 12 bases. V lost 0 bases and J lost 4; bases outside the gene matches: 4. Germline CDR1 reads SEHNR; CDR2 reads FQNEAQ (reference sequence). The CDR3 runs to 17 residues. CDR3 in amino acids: CASSLAPGTSGYNEQFF. As DNA, the CDR3 is TGTGCCAGCAGCTTAGCCCCCGGGACTAGCGGGTACAATGAGCAGTTCTTC.

This chain uses TRBV5-5 with TRBJ1-3; 7 bases agree with TRBD1. Unmatched junction bases numbered 7, after V lost 4 bases and J lost 0 bases. The CDR3 has 16 amino acids. The germline gives CDR1 SGHKS, CDR2 YYEKEE (reference sequence). The CDR3 coding sequence is TGTGCCAGCAGCCTGCAACAGGGGACCTCTGGAAACACCATATATTTT. Its translation is CASSLQQGTSGNTIYF.

V usage is TRBV28 and J usage is TRBJ2-1; TRBD1 matches 11 bases. The CDR3 has 14 amino acids. The ends lost 2 bases at V and 9 bases at J; junction bases unmatched: 3. Germline V gene data show CDR1 as MDHEN and CDR2 as SYDVKM. In DNA form, the CDR3 reads TGTGCCAGCAGTTTACGGACAGGGGGCCGTGAGCAGTTCTTC. It codes for CASSLRTGGREQFF.

CDR3: CASSLGDRAFLSQETQYF. Here the CDR3 DNA reads TGTGCCAGCAGCTTAGGGGACAGGGCCTTCCTGAGCCAAGAGACCCAGTACTTC. The chain carries TRBV7-6 and TRBJ2-5; 9 bases are shared with TRBD1. The ends lost 1 base at V and 1 base at J; junction bases unmatched: 10. CDR3 length: 18 residues. Per germline, CDR1 SGHVS and CDR2 FNYEAQ.

In its sample, this clone was seen once. This rearrangement joins TRBV19 to TRBJ2-7, with D maybe TRBD2 (6 bases). V shed 5 bases and J shed 3 bases, with 14 bases lying between them. The CDR3 has 14 residues. CDR1 LNHDA and CDR2 SQIVND come from the germline V gene (reference sequence). The CDR3 reads CASSPGGGGYEQYV. The CDR3 bases are TGTGCCAGTAGTCCCGGTGGGGGAGGCTACGAGCAGTACGTC.

The chain links TRBV12-3 or TRBV12-4 to TRBJ1-5; no definite D call. V lost 7 bases to trimming and J lost 6 bases, with 10 bases between them. The CDR3 is 12 residues long. CDR3 bases: TGTGCCAGCAAACTTGGGAGTCAGCCCCAGCATTTT. This gives the protein CASKLGSQPQHF.

The chain links TRBV7-9 to TRBJ2-3; 8 bases are shared with TRBD2. This CDR3 region has 15 residues. Germline loops: CDR1 SEHNR, CDR2 FQNEAQ (reference sequence). V lost 3 bases, J lost 7 bases, and 9 bases stayed unmatched. The CDR3 sequence: CASSFKTSGEYTQYF. CDR3 in DNA: TGTGCCAGCAGCTTCAAAACTAGCGGTGAATATACGCAGTATTTT.

The chain has TRBV2 and TRBJ2-6; TRBD1 agrees at 7 bases. Looked up from germline, CDR1 is SNHLY and CDR2 is FYNNEI. The length of the CDR3 is 18 residues. V shed 2 bases and J 4 bases; nucleotides not matched to a gene: 11. This CDR3 is CASSELLDRSPGANVLTF. CDR3 nucleotide sequence: TGTGCCAGCAGTGAACTATTGGACAGGAGTCCCGGGGCCAACGTCCTGACTTTC.

The rearrangement links TRBV29-1 to TRBJ1-2; D might be TRBD1 (6 bases). Trimming removed 0 bases from V and 4 bases from J, with 15 bases in between. CDR3 length equals 15 residues. Germline V lookup: CDR1 SQVTM, CDR2 ANQGSEA. CDR3 coding DNA: TGCAGCGTTGAAGACCCGGACAGAATTCTCTATGGCTACACCTTC. It yields the protein CSVEDPDRILYGYTF.

This clone was seen a few times. The chain is built from TRBV24-1 and TRBJ2-2, with TRBD1 matching 10 bases. V was clipped by 4 bases and J by 0 bases; unmatched bases: 4. This CDR3 has 17 amino acids. Per germline, CDR1 KGHDR and CDR2 SFDVKD. The CDR3 is CATSDTGQGANTGELFF. The CDR3 region has the DNA TGTGCCACCAGTGACACAGGACAGGGGGCGAACACCGGGGAGCTGTTTTTT.

This chain connects TRBV9 to TRBJ1-2; 9 nucleotides agree with TRBD1. Germline V lookup: CDR1 SGDLS, CDR2 YYNGEE. The CDR3 length is 13 residues. V was pared by 3 bases and J by 8 bases, with 5 bases of the junction left unmatched. The CDR3, as DNA: TGTGCCAGCAGCGGGGGACAGGGTGACGGCTACACCTTC. Translating it yields CASSGGQGDGYTF.

This clone appeared once. The V call is TRBV9, the J call TRBJ2-5; 10 nucleotides line up with TRBD2. This CDR3 region has 15 residues. Trimming cost V 5 bases and J 5 bases; bases outside gene matches: 9. Germline assignment: CDR1 SGDLS and CDR2 YYNGEE. CDR3: CASSPGTSDRETQYF. CDR3 bases: TGTGCCAGCAGTCCCGGGACTAGCGATCGGGAGACCCAGTACTTC.

This clone was seen only once. This chain connects TRBV7-9 to TRBJ1-2; 8 bases are a match to TRBD1. This CDR3 contains 14 residues. CDR1 and CDR2 from the germline V gene are SEHNR and FQNEAQ (reference sequence). Losses at the gene ends were 4 bases for V and 7 bases for J; bases not matched to a gene: 8. The DNA of the CDR3 is TGTGCCAGCAGCTCACCAGGGGGCGCGAGTGGCTACACCTTC. Residues: CASSSPGGASGYTF.

The chain recombines TRBV6-6 with TRBJ1-6; 8 nucleotides agree with TRBD1. The germline V gene has CDR1 MNHNY and CDR2 SVGAGI (reference sequence). The trim removed 5 bases at V and 9 bases at J, leaving 9 bases unmatched. The CDR3 length is 15 residues. CDR3 coding DNA: TGTGCCAGCAGTCCTACAGGGGGGGACGGTTCACCCCTCCACTTT. Translation: CASSPTGGDGSPLHF.

The V call is TRBV7-9, the J call TRBJ2-3, with D perhaps TRBD2 (6 bases). Trimming left V 6 bases short and J 0 bases short, with 13 bases between. The germline CDR1 and CDR2 sequences are SEHNR and FQNEAQ (reference sequence). This CDR3 comprises 15 residues. The chain's CDR3 is CASRYLATSTDTQYF. CDR3 DNA sequence: TGTGCCAGCAGATATCTAGCGACTAGCACAGATACGCAGTATTTT. The variable domain in full, completed from reference TRBV7-9 and TRBJ2-3, reads DTGVSQNPRHKITKRGQNVTFRCDPISEHNRLYWYRQTLGQGPEFLTYFQNEAQLEKSRLLSDRFSAERPKGSFSTLEIQRTEQGDSAMYLCASRYLATSTDTQYFGPGTRLTVL.

The chain recombines TRBV5-1 with TRBJ1-4, with 7 nucleotides matching TRBD1. This CDR3 contains 15 residues. After removal of 1 base from V and 1 base from J, the junction contained 1 base not matched to a gene. Germline V lookup: CDR1 SGHRS, CDR2 YFSETQ. The CDR3 region has the DNA TGCGCCAGCAGCTTGACAGGGGTAACTAATGAAAAACTGTTTTTT. Translated, it gives CASSLTGVTNEKLFF.

The chain is built from TRBV20-1 and TRBJ1-2; D remains ambiguous. The V end was cut by 8 bases, the J end by 3 bases, with 7 bases between. The germline gives CDR1 DFQATT, CDR2 SNEGSKA (reference sequence). The CDR3 is 10 amino acids. The CDR3 nucleotides read TGCAGTACATTGCACTATGGCTACACCTTC. Translated: CSTLHYGYTF.

The chain joins TRBV5-4 to TRBJ2-6; 10 positions match TRBD1. The germline V gene has CDR1 SGHNT and CDR2 YYREEE (reference sequence). CDR3 size: 18 residues. After removal of 4 bases from V and 1 base from J, the junction contained 8 bases not matched to a gene. The DNA for the CDR3 is TGTGCCAGCAGCCTTGGCGAGGACAGGGGGTCTGGGGCCAACGTCCTGACTTTC. Protein sequence: CASSLGEDRGSGANVLTF.

The chain has TRBV6-1 and TRBJ1-2, with D possibly matching TRBD1 (5 bases). The V end lost 2 bases, the J end lost 0 bases, and 22 bases lay between the germline ends. The CDR3 length is 19 residues. Germline V CDR1 and CDR2: MNHNS, SASEGT. CDR3 loop: CASSEWRGAVPRPNYGYTF. The CDR3 coding sequence is TGTGCCAGCAGTGAATGGCGGGGCGCTGTTCCCCGTCCTAACTATGGCTACACCTTC.

The chain employs TRBV11-2 and TRBJ2-1; 7 positions agree with TRBD2. The junction had 1 base not matched to a gene; V was cut back by 1 base and J by 4 bases. This CDR3 has 14 amino acids. From germline, CDR1 is SGHAT and CDR2 FQNNGV. The CDR3 region has the DNA TGTGCCAGCAGCTTAGCCGGGGGGTACAATGAGCAGTTCTTC. It yields the protein CASSLAGGYNEQFF. Using reference TRBV11-2 and TRBJ2-1 for the parts outside the CDR3, the full variable domain is EAGVAQSPRYKIIEKRQSVAFWCNPISGHATLYWYQQILGQGPKLLIQFQNNGVVDDSQLPKDRFSAERLKGVDSTLKIQPAKLEDSAVYLCASSLAGGYNEQFFGPGTRLTVL.

J is TRBJ2-7 and V is TRBV4-3; 7 bases agree with TRBD1. Germline V lookup: CDR1 LGHNA, CDR2 YSLEER. This CDR3 is built from 14 residues. Trimming cost V 1 base and J 2 bases; bases outside gene matches: 2. Written as DNA, the CDR3 is TGCGCCAGCAGCCAAGGGGACAGTCCCTACGAGCAGTACTTC. Its protein is CASSQGDSPYEQYF.

The genes are TRBV9 and TRBJ2-3; 13 bases map to TRBD2. The V gene end was trimmed by 4 bases and the J gene end by 2 bases; junction bases not matched to a gene: 4. The CDR3 has 16 residues. From germline, CDR1 is SGDLS and CDR2 YYNGEE. The CDR3 protein is CASSTGLAGATDTQYF. For the CDR3, the DNA is TGTGCCAGCAGCACTGGACTAGCGGGGGCCACAGATACGCAGTATTTT.